The 2 T cell receptor beta chains below come from one sample, sequenced in a study of blood T cell repertoires in COVID-19. Sequencing was performed with immunoSEQ multiplex PCR; in TCRdb, only in-frame clones are kept and a portion is missing. The table shows over 70,000 clones, with 70% to 90% occurring only once. Sample: peripheral blood. Receptor source: a human donor in a cohort sampled during active COVID-19.

The CDR3, as DNA: TGCACCAACACACGACTAGCGGAGAACACCGGGGAGCTGTTTTTT. It yields the protein CTNTRLAENTGELFF. The genes are TRBV1 and TRBJ2-2; no DNA check was done on the table's D call, TRBD2. TRBV1 is a recognized pseudogene. There are 15 residues in the CDR3.

The rearrangement links TRBV18 to TRBJ1-5; 11 bases are shared with TRBD1. V lost 3 bases and J lost 1; bases outside the gene matches: 5. Germline CDR1 reads KGHSH; CDR2 reads LQKENI. The CDR3 is made up of 17 amino acids. The CDR3 loop is CASSPGTGGGSNQPQHF. The CDR3 DNA sequence: TGTGCCAGCTCACCTGGGACAGGGGGAGGGAGCAATCAGCCCCAGCATTTT.